These 16 T cell receptor beta chains came from one sample sequenced in a study of siplizumab effects on memory and regulatory T cells. Some clones are missing from TCRdb's copy, which holds only in-frame ones; the method was immunoSEQ multiplex PCR. The repertoire holds about 50,000 clones, over 90% seen once, with 15% to 20% in the top ten. Source material: CD8+ T cells sorted from blood. The source of these receptors is a human donor in good health.

This chain connects TRBV11-2 to TRBJ2-7; D unresolved. The CDR3 extends over 14 amino acids. V was trimmed by 7 bases and J by 0 bases, leaving 13 bases between them. From germline, CDR1 is SGHAT and CDR2 FQNNGV. The CDR3 nucleotides are TGTGCCAGCACGACATCGACCGTCTCCTACGAGCAGTACTTC. Translated, it gives CASTTSTVSYEQYF. Full variable domain (missing parts from reference TRBV11-2 and TRBJ2-7): EAGVAQSPRYKIIEKRQSVAFWCNPISGHATLYWYQQILGQGPKLLIQFQNNGVVDDSQLPKDRFSAERLKGVDSTLKIQPAKLEDSAVYLCASTTSTVSYEQYFGPGTRLTVT.

CDR3 sequence (DNA): TGTGCCAGCAGCTTCAGGGTGTTGAACACTGAAGCTTTCTTT. Translated, it gives CASSFRVLNTEAFF. This sequence joins TRBV7-3 and TRBJ1-1; D may be TRBD1 (5 bases). The CDR3 runs to 14 residues. Trimming stripped 3 bases from V and 0 bases from J, with 8 bases between. Germline V gene sequence: CDR1 SGHTA, CDR2 FQGTGA.

The chain couples TRBV11-3 to TRBJ2-1; D may be TRBD2 (6 bases). The CDR3 is 13 residues long. The V gene lost 3 bases and the J gene lost 8 bases, with 11 bases spanning the gap. Germline V gene sequence: CDR1 SGHNT, CDR2 YENEEA. As DNA, the CDR3 is TGTGCCAGCAGCTTGGTTTGGAGGGATGAGCAGTTCTTC. It is translated as CASSLVWRDEQFF.

This clone was observed once. V is TRBV19 and J is TRBJ2-7; 9 bases agree with TRBD1. Germline V gene data show CDR1 as LNHDA and CDR2 as SQIVND (reference sequence). This CDR3 is built from 15 residues. The V and J ends lost 5 bases and 0 bases, in that order; junction bases with no gene match: 5. The CDR3 sequence: CASSSGTGFSYEQYF. The CDR3 nucleotides are TGTGCCAGTAGTTCCGGGACAGGGTTCTCCTACGAGCAGTACTTC. Full variable domain (rest looked up from reference TRBV19 and TRBJ2-7): DGGITQSPKYLFRKEGQNVTLSCEQNLNHDAMYWYRQDPGQGLRLIYYSQIVNDFQKGDIAEGYSVSREKKESFPLTVTSAQKNPTAFYLCASSSGTGFSYEQYFGPGTRLTVT.

This clone was detected only once. This rearrangement joins TRBV6-4 to TRBJ2-3; D remains ambiguous. V was pared by 10 bases and J by 2 bases, with 13 bases between. From germline, CDR1 is MRHNA and CDR2 SNTAGT. CDR3 length: 13 amino acids. The CDR3 coding sequence is TGTGCCATCGCGCTAGACTCCACAGATACGCAGTATTTT. Protein sequence: CAIALDSTDTQYF.

The DNA for the CDR3 is TGTGCCAGCAGCCCAGGGGGGACAGGGAGGTACGAGCAGTACTTC. It is translated as CASSPGGTGRYEQYF. V and J are TRBV7-3 and TRBJ2-7, with 9 positions matching TRBD1. The germline V gene has CDR1 SGHTA and CDR2 FQGTGA. This CDR3 has 15 amino acids. With V trimmed by 5 bases and J by 4 bases, 9 bases remained unmatched.

CDR3 DNA sequence: TGTGCCAGCAGTCCCGAAGGACCTAGCGGGGCGGGTACGCAGTATTTT. It codes for CASSPEGPSGAGTQYF. The chain couples TRBV27 to TRBJ2-3; 9 nucleotides agree with TRBD2. The CDR3 consists of 16 residues. From germline, CDR1 is MNHEY and CDR2 SMNVEV (reference sequence). Trimming at V came to 5 bases and at J to 8 bases, leaving 14 bases not matched to a gene.

The V call is TRBV5-6, the J call TRBJ2-1, with D perhaps assigned TRBD1 or TRBD2 (5 bases each). Germline CDR1 and CDR2: SGHDT and YYEEEE. V lost 0 bases, J lost 4 bases, and 17 bases lay in between. The CDR3 loop spans 17 amino acids. Here the CDR3 reads CASSLDAREGKYNEQFF. CDR3 coding DNA: TGTGCCAGCAGCTTGGATGCGCGTGAGGGGAAATACAATGAGCAGTTCTTC.

V gene TRBV28 combines with J gene TRBJ2-2; tentative D call: TRBD2 (6 bases). The CDR3 totals 14 residues. V shed 5 bases and J shed 6 bases, with 13 bases lying between them. The germline CDR1 and CDR2 sequences are MDHEN and SYDVKM. The DNA of the CDR3 is TGTGCCAGCAGTCCTGCGGGGTCGGCCGGGGAGCTGTTTTTT. This codes for CASSPAGSAGELFF.

This rearrangement joins TRBV27 to TRBJ1-4; a possible D gene is TRBD1 (5 bases). Trimming stripped 5 bases from V and 8 bases from J, with 15 bases between. Germline loops: CDR1 MNHEY, CDR2 SMNVEV (reference sequence). The CDR3 spans 14 residues. This chain's CDR3 is CASSLNRIGEKLFF. In DNA, the CDR3 is TGTGCCAGCAGTCTGAACAGGATTGGGGAAAAACTGTTTTTT.

CDR3 sequence (DNA): TGTGCCAGCAGTTTGGGTTACGAGCAGTACTTC. It yields the protein CASSLGYEQYF. The chain couples TRBV6-6 to TRBJ2-7; D ambiguous. Germline assignment: CDR1 MNHNY and CDR2 SVGAGI (reference sequence). The V end lost 4 bases, the J end lost 4 bases, and 5 bases lay between the germline ends. The CDR3 covers 11 residues.

This clone was observed once. This chain joins TRBV7-2 and TRBJ1-1; D is uncertain. V was trimmed by 5 bases and J by 4 bases, leaving 11 bases between them. CDR1 is SGHTA, CDR2 FQGNSA, per germline. This CDR3 has 13 amino acids. CDR3 loop: CASSTATSTEAFF. The CDR3 region has the DNA TGTGCCAGCAGCACCGCGACTTCCACTGAAGCTTTCTTT.

The J gene is TRBJ2-3, the V gene TRBV4-1; 10 positions match TRBD1. This CDR3 is built from 14 residues. Germline lookup yields CDR1 MGHRA and CDR2 YSYEKL. Unmatched junction bases numbered 5, after V lost 5 bases and J lost 6 bases. The DNA of the CDR3 is TGCGCCAGCAGCGACCGGACAGGGGGGGATACGCAGTATTTT. Residues: CASSDRTGGDTQYF.

The V and J genes are TRBV4-1 and TRBJ1-1; D is unresolved. The ends were cut back, 4 bases at V and 8 bases at J, with 11 bases in the middle. There are 12 residues in the CDR3. CDR1 and CDR2 from the germline V gene are MGHRA and YSYEKL. CDR3 in amino acids: CASSPGVEEAFF. The CDR3 bases are TGCGCCAGCAGCCCCGGCGTCGAAGAAGCTTTCTTT.

The chain combines TRBV4-1 with TRBJ2-2; the D is unclear. V was pared by 2 bases and J by 6 bases, with 4 bases between. The germline V gene encodes CDR1 MGHRA and CDR2 YSYEKL. The CDR3 has 12 amino acids. This CDR3 is CASSQKSGELFF. The CDR3 DNA sequence: TGCGCCAGCAGCCAAAAGTCCGGGGAGCTGTTTTTT.

The gene calls are TRBV11-2 and TRBJ2-1, with 8 bases aligning to TRBD2. Losses at the gene ends were 7 bases for V and 5 bases for J; bases not matched to a gene: 19. Germline V gene lookup returns CDR1 SGHAT and CDR2 FQNNGV. There are 18 residues in the CDR3. The CDR3 here is CASKPRRSLAGKDNEQFF. The CDR3 DNA is TGTGCCAGCAAGCCTCGTCGGTCGCTAGCGGGTAAGGACAATGAGCAGTTCTTC.